This T cell receptor beta chain is from a study of T cell responses to AZD1222 COVID-19 vaccine. CDR1 and CDR2 from the germline V gene are MNHEY and SMNVEV (reference sequence). The CDR3 consists of 11 residues. Trimming pared 6 bases from V and 2 bases from J, leaving 4 bases between. Profiled with immunoSEQ multiplex PCR; TCRdb holds only in-frame clones, not every one. Here the sample spans approximately 91,000 clones, under 95% being singletons. The sequencing used peripheral blood, collected 28 days after the second AZD1222 dose. The genes are TRBV27 and TRBJ1-1; D not resolved. The TCR comes from an adult who received the AZD1222 COVID-19 vaccine. The CDR3 reads CASRRNTEAFF. The CDR3 DNA follows: TGTGCCAGCAGACGAAACACTGAAGCTTTCTTT.